This T cell receptor beta chain was obtained from a study of cytotoxic CD8 clonotypes in ibrutinib-treated CLL (dated by TCRdb to the early 2020s). With regard to the full study: The cohort included some 14 treatment-naive and eleven to twelve relapsed/refractory patients; about 18 were IGHV unmutated. Response samples were obtained after a median of around 11 months of treatment, with a range of roughly 6 to 40 months. Longitudinal samples were obtainable from about 30% of the roughly 90 participants in the trial. Responses were partial in some 24 patients and complete in 2; after median around 68 months follow-up, some 15 stayed in remission and 12 progressed. Cryopreserved peripheral blood mononuclear cells were obtained prior to treatment, at the time of response, and at either disease progression or sustained remission. On average, each sample yielded hundreds of thousands of productive templates and tens of thousands of productive rearrangements. All remission and progressive disease samples were collected while patients were still receiving ibrutinib.

Explained via the paper, the time point label denotes: progressive disease on ibrutinib. For TCR beta library preparation, around 1.9 micrograms of genomic DNA were extracted from the cryopreserved PBMCs. Longitudinal blood samples from CLL patients on ibrutinib monotherapy were analyzed using high-throughput TCR beta sequencing. The patients were enrolled in a single-center, open-label phase 2 trial of ibrutinib monotherapy. CDR1 and CDR2, looked up from the germline V gene, are SGHVS and FQNEAQ. Trimming removed 3 bases from V and 0 bases from J, leaving 11 bases between the germline ends. The cysteine opens and the phenylalanine closes a CDR3 of 15 amino acids. Here the CDR3 DNA is all that survives: 45 bases in frame from base 1. Note on this clone: Its antigen is unknown. Nothing much larger sits one base from this clone, and base qualities are not available.

The goal of deep resolution MiSeq sequencing was a depth between 1 in 1 million and 1 in 200,000 T cells, and coverage averaged 10x per clonotype. The immunoSEQ hsTCRB Kit was used to generate the TCR beta libraries. In the authors' own workflow: The data were analyzed with ImmunoSEQ Analyzer and ImmunoSEQ Data Assistant, and V, D and J gene assignments followed IMGT definitions. Clonality, with values ranging from 0 to 1, was calculated as one minus the normalized Shannon entropy of productive rearrangement frequencies. Only overrepresented clonotypes making up at least 0.05% of each patient's repertoire were included in the public clonotype analysis. Roughly 12 age-matched healthy donor repertoires from immuneACCESS were used as controls for clonality. In TCRdb, the immuneACCESS table is reduced to in-frame sequences with V and J assigned. These tables do not hold every clone; where another copy was compared, an unresolved V gene accounts for under half, and the others remain unexplained. V and J calls and clone size come straight from that table; D and trimming were deduced from the DNA. For this sample there are under 50,000 clones; approximately 71% appear just once. Approximately 7.6% of the sample is held by the ten biggest clonotypes.

Broad study findings and their caveats: Clonality rose at ibrutinib response, remained stable during sustained remission, and dropped back toward baseline at progression. At baseline, clonality was higher than in age-matched healthy donors and showed a strong correlation with circulating CD8+ T-cell counts. Lymph node repertoires were not examined, and the timing of sampling was not matched between patients in sustained remission and those whose disease progressed. Public clonotypes were found to be uncommon and were observed to contract or remain stable during treatment; the increase in clonality was shown to reflect expansion of private clonotypes at ibrutinib response.

This TCR was recovered from a human donor with chronic lymphocytic leukemia. Here the chain combines TRBV7-8 and TRBJ1-2, with a tentative D gene TRBD1 over 5 matching bases. Sequencing was performed on PBMCs, taken at disease progression, from a patient treated with ibrutinib. The CDR3 sequence is CASSFSGIANYGYTF. The DNA is as follows: TGTGCCAGCAGCTTTTCAGGGATAGCTAACTATGGCTACACCTTC. The CDR3, completed at both ends by the reference TRBV7-8 and TRBJ1-2 genes, gives the full variable domain GAGVSQSPRYKVAKRGQDVALRCDPISGHVSLFWYQQALGQGPEFLTYFQNEAQLDKSGLPSDRFFAERPEGSVSTLKIQRTQQEDSAVYLCASSFSGIANYGYTFGSGTRLTVV.